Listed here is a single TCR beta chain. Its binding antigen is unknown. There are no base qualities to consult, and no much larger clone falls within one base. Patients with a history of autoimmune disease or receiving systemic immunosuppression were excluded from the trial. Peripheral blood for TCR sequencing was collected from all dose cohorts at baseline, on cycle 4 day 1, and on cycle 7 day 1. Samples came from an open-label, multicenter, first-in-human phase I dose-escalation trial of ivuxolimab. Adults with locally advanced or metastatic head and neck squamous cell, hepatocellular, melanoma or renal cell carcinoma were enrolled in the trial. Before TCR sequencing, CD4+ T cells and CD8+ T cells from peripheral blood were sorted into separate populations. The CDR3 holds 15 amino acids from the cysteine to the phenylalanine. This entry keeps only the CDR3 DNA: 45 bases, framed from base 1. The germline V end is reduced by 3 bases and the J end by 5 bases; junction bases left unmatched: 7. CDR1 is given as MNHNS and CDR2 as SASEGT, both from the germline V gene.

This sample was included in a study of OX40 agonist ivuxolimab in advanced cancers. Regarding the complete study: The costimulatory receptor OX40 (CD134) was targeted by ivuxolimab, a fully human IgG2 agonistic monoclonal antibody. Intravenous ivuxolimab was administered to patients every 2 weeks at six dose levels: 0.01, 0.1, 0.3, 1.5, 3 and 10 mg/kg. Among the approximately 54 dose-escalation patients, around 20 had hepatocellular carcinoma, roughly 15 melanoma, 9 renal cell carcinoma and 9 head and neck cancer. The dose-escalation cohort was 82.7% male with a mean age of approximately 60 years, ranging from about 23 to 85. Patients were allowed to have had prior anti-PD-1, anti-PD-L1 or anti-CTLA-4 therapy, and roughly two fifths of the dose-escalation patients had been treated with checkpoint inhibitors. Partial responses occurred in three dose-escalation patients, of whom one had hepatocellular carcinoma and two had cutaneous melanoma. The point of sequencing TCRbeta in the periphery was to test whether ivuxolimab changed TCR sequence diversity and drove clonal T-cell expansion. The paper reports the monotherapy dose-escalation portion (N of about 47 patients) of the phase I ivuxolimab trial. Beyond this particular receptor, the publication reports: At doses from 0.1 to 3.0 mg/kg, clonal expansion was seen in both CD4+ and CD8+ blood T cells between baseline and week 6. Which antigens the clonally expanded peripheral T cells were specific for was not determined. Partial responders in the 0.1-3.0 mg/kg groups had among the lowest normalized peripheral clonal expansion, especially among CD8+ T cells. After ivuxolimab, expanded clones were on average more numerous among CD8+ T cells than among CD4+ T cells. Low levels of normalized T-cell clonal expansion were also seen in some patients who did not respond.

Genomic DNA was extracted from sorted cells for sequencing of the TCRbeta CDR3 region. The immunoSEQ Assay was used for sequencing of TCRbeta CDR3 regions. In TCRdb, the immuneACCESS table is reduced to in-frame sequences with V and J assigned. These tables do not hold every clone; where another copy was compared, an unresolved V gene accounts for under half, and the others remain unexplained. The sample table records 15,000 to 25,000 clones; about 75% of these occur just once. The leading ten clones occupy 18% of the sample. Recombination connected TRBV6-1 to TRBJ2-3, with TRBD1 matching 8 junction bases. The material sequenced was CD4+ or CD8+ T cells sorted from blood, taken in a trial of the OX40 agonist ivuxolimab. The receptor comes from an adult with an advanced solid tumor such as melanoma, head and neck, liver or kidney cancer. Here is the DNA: TGTGCCAGCAGTGATGGACAGGGCGAGGGAGATACGCAGTATTTT. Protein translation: CASSDGQGEGDTQYF.